The rows below give T cell receptor beta chains drawn from one sample of a study of Ad26.COV2.S vaccination and SARS-CoV-2 variants. Clones were sequenced by immunoSEQ multiplex PCR, and TCRdb holds only the in-frame ones, with some missing. Among about 470,000 clones listed, about 90% were seen once. Sequenced material: peripheral blood, taken in a trial of Ad26.COV2.S vaccine versus placebo. All receptors derive from a person aged 18-60 years who received the Ad26.COV2.S COVID-19 vaccine or a placebo. CDR3s include the opening cysteine and the closing phenylalanine or tryptophan. The size entry is marked missing in some rows and otherwise reads once, few, many or a size class.

V,size,J,CDR3
TRBV9,-,TRBJ2-7,CASSVVVGRYSYEQYF
TRBV5-6,-,TRBJ1-3,CASSLGRNSGNTIYF
TRBV14,few,TRBJ2-7,CASSQDGTYEQYF
TRBV7-9,-,TRBJ1-4,CASSPSSVGVEKLFF
TRBV28,-,TRBJ2-7,CASTPPGLGSYEQYF
TRBV7-8,once,TRBJ2-2,CASLPWGEAGELFF
TRBV9,-,TRBJ2-7,CASSVGPKPSAYEQYF
TRBV20-1,-,TRBJ2-7,CSASLPYEQYF
TRBV6-5,-,TRBJ1-5,CASWRTVSNQPQHF
TRBV28,few,TRBJ1-5,CASSFAGTRDIAQHF
TRBV27,-,TRBJ2-3,CASSQGERRGADTQYF
TRBV7-8,once,TRBJ2-5,CASSPRGLAGVSQETQYF
TRBV5-5,-,TRBJ2-5,CASTFGGRETQYF